The 24 T cell receptor beta chains presented below share a single source sample, sequenced in a study of chemoradiotherapy in HPV16-positive cancers. The data were produced by immunoSEQ multiplex PCR, yet TCRdb's version contains in-frame clones alone and is incomplete. The table includes about 20,000 clones, about 90% detected once. This sample comprised blood, obtained from a patient who underwent chemoradiotherapy. These receptors originate from a human donor with HPV-associated anogenital cancer.

The gene calls are TRBV5-4 and TRBJ2-5; 8 positions agree with TRBD2. The length of the CDR3 is 16 residues. The germline CDR1 and CDR2 sequences are SGHNT and YYREEE (reference sequence). V was pared by 7 bases and J by 5 bases, with 16 bases of the junction left unmatched. CDR3 amino acids: CASSSSLRGGAETQYF. CDR3 nucleotide sequence: TGTGCCAGCTCTTCTTCTCTACGGGGGGGCGCCGAGACCCAGTACTTC.

This clone was detected only a few times. The chain is built from TRBV5-1 and TRBJ1-2, with a tentative D call TRBD1 (6 bases). The V end was cut by 0 bases, the J end by 8 bases, with 14 bases between. The CDR3 covers 14 residues. CDR1 is SGHRS and CDR2 is YFSETQ in the germline V gene. The CDR3: CASSLDRDLSGYTF. The CDR3 DNA sequence: TGCGCCAGCAGCTTGGACAGGGATCTATCCGGCTACACCTTC.

This chain connects TRBV5-6 to TRBJ2-3; TRBD2 matches 10 bases. The CDR3 runs to 16 residues. CDR1 and CDR2 (germline): SGHDT, YYEEEE. The junction had 10 bases not matched to a gene; V was cut back by 5 bases and J by 4 bases. CDR3 residues: CASRQGLASTADTQYF. As DNA, the CDR3 is TGTGCCAGCAGACAGGGACTAGCGAGTACCGCAGATACGCAGTATTTT.

This clone occurred once. This sequence joins TRBV4-1 and TRBJ2-3, with 10 bases matching TRBD2. Germline V lookup: CDR1 MGHRA, CDR2 YSYEKL. V was clipped by 2 bases and J by 9 bases; unmatched bases: 20. CDR3 length: 19 residues. CDR3 DNA: TGCGCCAGCAGCCAACCCTCCGGGACTAGCGACGTGGTATATAGGACGCAGTATTTT. Translated, it gives CASSQPSGTSDVVYRTQYF.

The rearrangement joins TRBV6-1 to TRBJ1-1; tentatively, D is TRBD1 (5 bases). V dropped 7 bases and J dropped 2 bases, with 17 bases sitting between them. The CDR3 covers 15 residues. Germline loops: CDR1 MNHNS, CDR2 SASEGT. The CDR3 protein is CASTTRGGANTEAFF. The CDR3 bases are TGTGCCAGCACAACAAGGGGAGGGGCCAACACTGAAGCTTTCTTT.

V usage is TRBV7-9 and J usage is TRBJ2-2, with 8 bases that match TRBD1. The CDR3 is made up of 14 amino acids. Germline V gene lookup returns CDR1 SEHNR and CDR2 FQNEAQ (reference sequence). With 5 bases clipped from V and 4 bases from J, the junction kept 3 bases outside the gene matches. The CDR3 sequence: CASSETGGTGELFF. The CDR3 region has the DNA TGTGCCAGCAGCGAAACAGGGGGCACCGGGGAGCTGTTTTTT.

The V gene is TRBV5-4, the J gene TRBJ1-5; a weak D match, TRBD1 (5 bases). Trimming pared 2 bases from V and 5 bases from J, leaving 11 bases between. The germline CDR1 and CDR2 sequences are SGHNT and YYREEE (reference sequence). The CDR3 covers 14 residues. CDR3 coding DNA: TGTGCCAGCAGCTTAGGGGTAACGGATCAGCCCCAGCATTTT. Translating it yields CASSLGVTDQPQHF. Variable domain in full (rest from reference TRBV5-4 and TRBJ1-5): ETGVTQSPTHLIKTRGQQVTLRCSSQSGHNTVSWYQQALGQGPQFIFQYYREEENGRGNFPPRFSGLQFPNYSSELNVNALELDDSALYLCASSLGVTDQPQHFGDGTRLSIL.

The CDR3 here is CASSFAGGPSTDTQYF. CDR3 DNA sequence: TGCGCCAGCAGCTTTGCGGGGGGGCCTAGCACAGATACGCAGTATTTT. The V and J genes are TRBV5-1 and TRBJ2-3; 9 nucleotides line up with TRBD2. CDR3 length: 16 residues. Germline lookup yields CDR1 SGHRS and CDR2 YFSETQ. V lost 2 bases, J lost 0 bases, and 4 bases stayed unmatched.

This clone appeared once. The chain employs TRBV15 and TRBJ1-2; D is uncertain. V was clipped by 1 base and J by 4 bases, with 13 bases between them. The CDR3 runs 15 residues. Germline values: CDR1 LNHNV, CDR2 YYDKDF (reference sequence). CDR3 in DNA: TGTGCCACCAGCAGAGGGGGAGGGATTGGCTATGGCTACACCTTC. Amino acids: CATSRGGGIGYGYTF.

The chain joins TRBV6-1 to TRBJ1-2, with a tentative D call TRBD1 (6 bases). Trimming took off 6 bases at V and 8 bases at J, with 16 bases between the two ends. Germline assignment: CDR1 MNHNS and CDR2 SASEGT. The CDR3 runs to 13 residues. This CDR3 reads CASSQAAQGGYTF. The DNA of the CDR3 is TGTGCCAGCAGCCAAGCGGCGCAGGGGGGCTACACCTTC.

DNA of the CDR3: TGCAGCGTTGACAGGGGGCGGCTAGCGGGGGGGTCTAGTGAGCAGTTCTTC. This sequence encodes CSVDRGRLAGGSSEQFF. The chain has TRBV29-1 and TRBJ2-1, with TRBD2 matching 12 bases. V was pared by 3 bases and J by 9 bases, with 15 bases of the junction left unmatched. CDR1 and CDR2 (germline): SQVTM, ANQGSEA. The CDR3 is 17 residues long.

J is TRBJ1-6 and V is TRBV5-6; D ambiguous. Per the germline V gene, CDR1 is SGHDT and CDR2 is YYEEEE. The CDR3 is made up of 13 amino acids. V was trimmed by 0 bases and J by 10 bases, leaving 8 bases between them. For the CDR3, the DNA is TGTGCCAGCAGCTTGGGGGCTCGGTCACCCCTCCACTTT. Its translation: CASSLGARSPLHF.

The V gene is TRBV6-5, the J gene TRBJ1-1; 9 positions match TRBD1. The CDR3 contains 15 residues. Unmatched junction bases numbered 5, after V lost 5 bases and J lost 1 base. Germline V gene lookup returns CDR1 MNHEY and CDR2 SVGAGI. Written as DNA, the CDR3 is TGTGCCAGCAGTCTACCGGGACAGGGGAACACTGAAGCTTTCTTT. This encodes CASSLPGQGNTEAFF.

The chain recombines TRBV7-2 with TRBJ2-1, with 8 bases fitting TRBD2. After removal of 2 bases from V and 1 base from J, the junction contained 1 base not matched to a gene. There are 15 residues in the CDR3. Germline CDR1 reads SGHTA; CDR2 reads FQGNSA. The CDR3 sequence: CASSLSGGSYNEQFF. In DNA form, the CDR3 reads TGTGCCAGCAGCTTAAGCGGGGGATCCTACAATGAGCAGTTCTTC.

The chain couples TRBV7-9 to TRBJ1-5, with TRBD1 matching 7 bases. The CDR3 spans 18 residues. In germline, CDR1 is SEHNR, CDR2 FQNEAQ (reference sequence). Trimming at V came to 5 bases and at J to 2 bases, leaving 15 bases not matched to a gene. CDR3 protein: CASSLRDSPVWGNQPQHF. DNA for the CDR3: TGTGCCAGCAGCCTCCGGGACAGTCCCGTATGGGGCAATCAGCCCCAGCATTTT. Full variable domain (rest looked up from reference TRBV7-9 and TRBJ1-5): DTGVSQNPRHKITKRGQNVTFRCDPISEHNRLYWYRQTLGQGPEFLTYFQNEAQLEKSRLLSDRFSAERPKGSFSTLEIQRTEQGDSAMYLCASSLRDSPVWGNQPQHFGDGTRLSIL.

V is TRBV9 and J is TRBJ2-7, with 9 bases identical to TRBD2. Germline V gene data show CDR1 as SGDLS and CDR2 as YYNGEE. The CDR3 has 14 amino acids. J gave up 2 bases and V 2 bases, and 2 bases lay outside the gene matches. Written as DNA, the CDR3 is TGTGCCAGCAGCGTCTCTAGCGGGACCTACGAGCAGTACTTC. Residues: CASSVSSGTYEQYF.

The chain combines TRBV7-6 with TRBJ1-5; 7 positions match TRBD1. Germline CDR1 reads SGHVS; CDR2 reads FNYEAQ. V lost 5 bases to trimming and J lost 0 bases; unmatched junction nucleotides: 7. CDR3 length: 16 amino acids. The CDR3 region has the DNA TGTGCCAGCAGCGAATCGACAGGGTATAGCAATCAGCCCCAGCATTTT. Amino acids: CASSESTGYSNQPQHF.

This sequence joins TRBV7-9 and TRBJ1-6; 9 bases map to TRBD1. V was pared by 7 bases and J by 6 bases, with 7 bases of the junction left unmatched. CDR1 SEHNR and CDR2 FQNEAQ come from the germline V gene (reference sequence). The CDR3 has 15 residues. CDR3 coding DNA: TGTGCCAGCACCCCCGCGACAGGGGGTAATTCACCCCTCCACTTT. Translating it yields CASTPATGGNSPLHF.

The DNA for the CDR3 is TGTGCCAGCAGCGCGGGACTAGCGGGGGGACGACAAGAGACCCAGTACTTC. It specifies CASSAGLAGGRQETQYF. V is TRBV9 and J is TRBJ2-5; 15 nucleotides align to TRBD2. This CDR3 spans 17 amino acids. Germline V gene lookup returns CDR1 SGDLS and CDR2 YYNGEE. V shed 3 bases and J 2 bases; nucleotides not matched to a gene: 5. The full variable domain, rest sourced from reference TRBV9 and TRBJ2-5, is DSGVTQTPKHLITATGQRVTLRCSPRSGDLSVYWYQQSLDQGLQFLIQYYNGEERAKGNILERFSAQQFPDLHSELNLSSLELGDSALYFCASSAGLAGGRQETQYFGPGTRLLVL.

V and J are TRBV5-6 and TRBJ1-2, with TRBD1 matching over 7 bases. In germline, CDR1 is SGHDT, CDR2 YYEEEE. The CDR3 loop spans 14 amino acids. V dropped 0 bases and J dropped 5; count of bases not matched to a gene: 4. CDR3 protein: CASSLAQGGYGYTF. For the CDR3, the DNA is TGTGCCAGCAGCTTGGCGCAGGGGGGGTATGGCTACACCTTC. The complete variable domain, with remaining parts taken from reference TRBV5-6 and TRBJ1-2, reads DAGVTQSPTHLIKTRGQQVTLRCSPKSGHDTVSWYQQALGQGPQFIFQYYEEEERQRGNFPDRFSGHQFPNYSSELNVNALLLGDSALYLCASSLAQGGYGYTFGSGTRLTVV.

The sample holds one count of this clone. The gene calls are TRBV7-9 and TRBJ2-7; TRBD1 matches at 9 bases. The trim removed 4 bases at V and 1 base at J, leaving 2 bases unmatched. The CDR3 consists of 14 residues. Germline loops: CDR1 SEHNR, CDR2 FQNEAQ (reference sequence). The CDR3 nucleotides read TGTGCCAGCAGCTCCGGGACAGGGTCCTACGAGCAGTACTTC. Its translation: CASSSGTGSYEQYF.

This clone came up once. This rearrangement joins TRBV5-4 to TRBJ1-1; a weak D match, TRBD1 (5 bases). Per the germline V gene, CDR1 is SGHNT and CDR2 is YYREEE (reference sequence). The CDR3 has 16 residues. V lost 3 bases to trimming and J lost 2 bases, with 17 bases between them. The chain's CDR3 is CASSSKGDSYNTEAFF. The CDR3 nucleotides read TGTGCCAGCAGCTCTAAGGGTGACAGCTATAACACTGAAGCTTTCTTT. Full variable domain (outside the CDR3, taken from reference TRBV5-4 and TRBJ1-1): ETGVTQSPTHLIKTRGQQVTLRCSSQSGHNTVSWYQQALGQGPQFIFQYYREEENGRGNFPPRFSGLQFPNYSSELNVNALELDDSALYLCASSSKGDSYNTEAFFGQGTRLTVV.

This rearrangement joins TRBV5-4 to TRBJ2-5; 7 bases are shared with TRBD2. The V gene's germline CDR1 is SGHNT and CDR2 YYREEE (reference sequence). The ends lost 2 bases at V and 5 bases at J; junction bases unmatched: 6. This CDR3 region has 14 residues. The CDR3 DNA is TGTGCCAGCAGCTTTCTCGGGGGAGGGGAGACCCAGTACTTC. As protein: CASSFLGGGETQYF.

The rearrangement links TRBV7-3 to TRBJ2-1, with 15 bases identical to TRBD2. The V segment lost 5 bases and the J segment 5 bases; nucleotides outside the gene matches: 10. Germline V gene lookup returns CDR1 SGHTA and CDR2 FQGTGA. The CDR3 contains 18 residues. CDR3 protein: CASSPQPGTSGGNNEQFF. In nucleotides, the CDR3 is TGTGCCAGCAGCCCTCAACCCGGGACTAGCGGGGGGAACAATGAGCAGTTCTTC.